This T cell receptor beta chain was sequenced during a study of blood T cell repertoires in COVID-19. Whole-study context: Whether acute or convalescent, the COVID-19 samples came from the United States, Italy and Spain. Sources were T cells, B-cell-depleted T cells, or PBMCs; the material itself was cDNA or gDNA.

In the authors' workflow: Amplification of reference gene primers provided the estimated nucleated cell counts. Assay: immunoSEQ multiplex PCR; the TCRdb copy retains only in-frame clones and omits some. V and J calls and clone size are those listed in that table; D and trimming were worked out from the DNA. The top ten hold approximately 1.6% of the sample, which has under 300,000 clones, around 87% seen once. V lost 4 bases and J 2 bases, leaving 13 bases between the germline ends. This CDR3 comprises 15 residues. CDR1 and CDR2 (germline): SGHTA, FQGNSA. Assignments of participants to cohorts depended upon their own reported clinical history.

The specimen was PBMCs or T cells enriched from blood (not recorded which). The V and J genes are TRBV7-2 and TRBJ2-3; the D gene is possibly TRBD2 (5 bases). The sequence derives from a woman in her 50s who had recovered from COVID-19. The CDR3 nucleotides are TGTGCCAGCAGCTATCGGGTTAGCGTCACAGATACGCAGTATTTT. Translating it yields CASSYRVSVTDTQYF.